These T cell receptor beta chains were read from a single sample in a study of blood T cell repertoires in COVID-19. The table came from immunoSEQ multiplex PCR; TCRdb's copy has only in-frame clones and leaves some out. The data hold 350,000 or so clones, with nearly 90% observed a single time. The specimen sequenced was peripheral blood. The receptors derive from a man younger than 30 with active or convalescent COVID-19. Both conserved end residues are part of each CDR3. A D gene is named only where the DNA matches it firmly. Some rows mark clone size as missing; the rest say once, few, many or name a class of expanded clone.

d_gene: -
v_gene: TRBV2
abundance: -
j_gene: TRBJ2-3
CDR3aa: CASSDGVFAGSTDTQYF
CDR3nt: TGTGCCAGCAGTGATGGGGTTTTTGCGGGGAGCACAGATACGCAGTATTTT

d_gene: TRBD1
v_gene: TRBV2
abundance: -
j_gene: TRBJ1-2
CDR3aa: CASSYRGPVYGYTF
CDR3nt: TGTGCCAGCAGCTACAGGGGGCCTGTCTATGGCTACACCTTC

d_gene: TRBD1
v_gene: TRBV27
abundance: -
j_gene: TRBJ1-5
CDR3aa: CASRGTGGWYQPQHF
CDR3nt: TGTGCCAGCAGGGGGACAGGGGGTTGGTATCAGCCCCAGCATTTT

d_gene: -
v_gene: TRBV9
abundance: -
j_gene: TRBJ2-2
CDR3aa: CASSPTANTGELFF
CDR3nt: TGTGCCAGCAGCCCCACAGCGAACACCGGGGAGCTGTTTTTT

d_gene: TRBD1
v_gene: TRBV24-1
abundance: -
j_gene: TRBJ2-7
CDR3aa: CATSEAGTVSYEQYF
CDR3nt: TGTGCCACCAGTGAAGCCGGGACAGTCTCCTACGAGCAGTACTTC

d_gene: TRBD1
v_gene: TRBV6-5
abundance: -
j_gene: TRBJ2-3
CDR3aa: CASSSGQGSADTQYF
CDR3nt: TGTGCCAGCAGTTCGGGACAGGGGAGCGCAGATACGCAGTATTTT

d_gene: -
v_gene: TRBV18
abundance: -
j_gene: TRBJ2-2
CDR3aa: CASSPGVADNTGELFF
CDR3nt: TGTGCCAGCTCCCCCGGGGTAGCGGACAACACCGGGGAGCTGTTTTTT

d_gene: -
v_gene: TRBV7-3
abundance: -
j_gene: TRBJ2-2
CDR3aa: CASSLGQKELFF
CDR3nt: TGTGCCAGCAGCCTAGGACAGAAAGAGCTGTTTTTT

d_gene: -
v_gene: TRBV5-1
abundance: -
j_gene: TRBJ2-7
CDR3aa: CASSWDIPSEQYF
CDR3nt: TGCGCCAGCAGTTGGGACATCCCCTCTGAGCAGTACTTC

d_gene: -
v_gene: TRBV19
abundance: -
j_gene: TRBJ1-1
CDR3aa: CASSPRALGGTEAFF
CDR3nt: TGTGCCAGTAGTCCGCGCGCTTTAGGGGGAACAGAAGCTTTCTTT

d_gene: TRBD1
v_gene: TRBV27
abundance: -
j_gene: TRBJ1-6
CDR3aa: CASKTGQGGSPLHF
CDR3nt: TGTGCCAGCAAGACCGGACAGGGCGGATCACCCCTCCACTTT

d_gene: TRBD1
v_gene: TRBV5-1
abundance: -
j_gene: TRBJ2-3
CDR3aa: CASKKVWQGARDTQYF
CDR3nt: TGCGCCAGCAAGAAGGTTTGGCAGGGGGCAAGGGATACGCAGTATTTT

d_gene: -
v_gene: TRBV30
abundance: -
j_gene: TRBJ2-7
CDR3aa: CAWREKQGSYEQYF
CDR3nt: TGTGCCTGGAGGGAGAAACAGGGCTCCTACGAGCAGTACTTC

d_gene: TRBD1
v_gene: TRBV10-3
abundance: once
j_gene: TRBJ2-1
CDR3aa: CATGDRDYNEQFF
CDR3nt: TGTGCCACGGGCGACAGGGACTACAATGAGCAGTTCTTC

d_gene: -
v_gene: TRBV7-9
abundance: -
j_gene: TRBJ2-7
CDR3aa: CASSLARGGSSYEQYF
CDR3nt: TGTGCCAGCAGCTTAGCCCGTGGGGGGAGTTCCTACGAGCAGTACTTC

d_gene: TRBD1
v_gene: TRBV19
abundance: few
j_gene: TRBJ1-2
CDR3aa: CASSQPDWDRTFYGYTF
CDR3nt: TGTGCCAGTAGTCAGCCTGATTGGGACAGAACTTTCTATGGCTACACCTTC

d_gene: -
v_gene: TRBV6-1
abundance: once
j_gene: TRBJ2-7
CDR3aa: CASSEFRVYEQYF
CDR3nt: TGTGCCAGCAGTGAATTCAGGGTTTACGAGCAGTACTTC

d_gene: -
v_gene: TRBV6-2/TRBV6-3
abundance: -
j_gene: TRBJ1-2
CDR3aa: CASSYPTEGGYTF
CDR3nt: TGTGCCAGCAGTTACCCGACGGAGGGTGGCTACACCTTC

d_gene: -
v_gene: TRBV6-5
abundance: -
j_gene: TRBJ1-3
CDR3aa: CASKTPGTSGNTIYF
CDR3nt: TGTGCCAGCAAAACCCCAGGGACATCTGGAAACACCATATATTTT

d_gene: TRBD1
v_gene: TRBV3-1/TRBV3-2
abundance: -
j_gene: TRBJ1-4
CDR3aa: CASSQFGTGVEKLFF
CDR3nt: TGTGCCAGCAGCCAATTCGGGACAGGGGTTGAAAAACTGTTTTTT

d_gene: -
v_gene: TRBV13
abundance: once
j_gene: TRBJ1-1
CDR3aa: CASSAPLGGIDTEAFF
CDR3nt: TGTGCCAGCAGCGCTCCACTCGGGGGAATTGACACTGAAGCTTTCTTT

d_gene: -
v_gene: TRBV4-2
abundance: -
j_gene: TRBJ1-6
CDR3aa: CASSQGEGGNSPLHF
CDR3nt: TGTGCCAGCAGCCAAGGAGAAGGGGGAAATTCACCCCTCCACTTT

d_gene: -
v_gene: TRBV7-8
abundance: -
j_gene: TRBJ1-1
CDR3aa: CASSLGLGGTEAFF
CDR3nt: TGTGCCAGCAGCTTAGGTCTCGGGGGCACTGAAGCTTTCTTT

d_gene: -
v_gene: TRBV27
abundance: -
j_gene: TRBJ1-2
CDR3aa: CASSLFRREGHYGYTF
CDR3nt: TGTGCCAGCAGTTTATTTCGGAGGGAAGGACACTATGGCTACACCTTC

d_gene: TRBD2
v_gene: TRBV19
abundance: -
j_gene: TRBJ2-3
CDR3aa: CASRLDGASGDSDTQYF
CDR3nt: TGTGCCAGTAGGCTTGATGGGGCTAGCGGGGACTCAGATACGCAGTATTTT

d_gene: -
v_gene: TRBV7-2
abundance: -
j_gene: TRBJ2-1
CDR3aa: CASSLMTLLSNEQFF
CDR3nt: TGTGCCAGCAGCTTAATGACACTTTTAAGTAATGAGCAGTTCTTC

d_gene: TRBD1
v_gene: TRBV27
abundance: -
j_gene: TRBJ2-3
CDR3aa: CASKTGQISTDTQYF
CDR3nt: TGTGCCAGCAAAACGGGACAGATCAGCACAGATACGCAGTATTTT

d_gene: -
v_gene: TRBV5-4
abundance: once
j_gene: TRBJ2-1
CDR3aa: CASSLAGPFGNEQFF
CDR3nt: TGTGCCAGCAGCTTAGCGGGCCCGTTCGGCAATGAGCAGTTCTTC

d_gene: -
v_gene: TRBV7-2
abundance: once
j_gene: TRBJ2-7
CDR3aa: CASSPNRFEDEQYF
CDR3nt: TGTGCCAGCAGCCCAAACAGGTTTGAGGACGAGCAGTACTTC

d_gene: TRBD2
v_gene: TRBV27
abundance: -
j_gene: TRBJ2-3
CDR3aa: CASSLLAGAGTDTQYF
CDR3nt: TGTGCCAGCAGTTTATTAGCGGGAGCCGGGACAGATACGCAGTATTTT

d_gene: -
v_gene: TRBV28
abundance: -
j_gene: TRBJ1-2
CDR3aa: CASSLPGANYGYTF
CDR3nt: TGTGCCAGCAGTTTGCCCGGGGCTAACTATGGCTACACCTTC

d_gene: -
v_gene: TRBV9
abundance: -
j_gene: TRBJ2-7
CDR3aa: CASSRDSYEQYF
CDR3nt: TGTGCCAGCAGCCGGGACTCCTACGAGCAGTACTTC

d_gene: -
v_gene: TRBV19
abundance: -
j_gene: TRBJ1-3
CDR3aa: CASSITTKSPTGNTIYF
CDR3nt: TGTGCCAGTAGTATTACCACTAAAAGTCCCACTGGAAACACCATATATTTT

d_gene: -
v_gene: TRBV7-3
abundance: -
j_gene: TRBJ1-1
CDR3aa: CASSLTVNTEAFF
CDR3nt: TGTGCCAGCAGCCTGACAGTTAACACTGAAGCTTTCTTT

d_gene: -
v_gene: TRBV6-5
abundance: -
j_gene: TRBJ2-3
CDR3aa: CASKQGIQSTDTQYF
CDR3nt: TGTGCCAGCAAACAGGGAATTCAAAGCACAGATACGCAGTATTTT